This T cell receptor beta chain originates from a study of shared clonotypes between healthy human individuals. The V gene lost 3 bases and the J gene lost 5 bases, with 15 bases spanning the gap. Germline V gene data show CDR1 as ENHRY and CDR2 as SYGVKD. The CDR3 runs to 15 residues. The method was immunoSEQ multiplex PCR; TCRdb's version includes in-frame clones alone and lacks a portion of them. The data hold over 1.5 million clones, with approximately 98% observed a single time. This clone was counted once. This chain connects TRBV10-3 to TRBJ2-3, with D perhaps matching TRBD1 (7 bases). The sample taken for sequencing was naive CD4+ T cells sorted from blood. Regarding subset: CD45RA+ positively selected. This clonotype was sampled from a young man in good health. The DNA for the CDR3 is TGTGCCATCAGTGACCAGGGGGGAGGCAAAGATACGCAGTATTTT. This codes for CAISDQGGGKDTQYF.